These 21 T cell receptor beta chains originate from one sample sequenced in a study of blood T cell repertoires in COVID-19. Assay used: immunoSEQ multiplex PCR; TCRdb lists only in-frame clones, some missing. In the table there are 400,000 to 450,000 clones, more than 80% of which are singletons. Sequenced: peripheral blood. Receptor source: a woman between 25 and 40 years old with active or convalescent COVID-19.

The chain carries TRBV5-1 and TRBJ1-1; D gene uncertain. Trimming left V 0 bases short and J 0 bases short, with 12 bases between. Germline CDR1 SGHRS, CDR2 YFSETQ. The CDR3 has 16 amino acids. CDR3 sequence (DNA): TGCGCCAGCAGCTTGGTATGGGCAGGCTTGAACACTGAAGCTTTCTTT. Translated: CASSLVWAGLNTEAFF.

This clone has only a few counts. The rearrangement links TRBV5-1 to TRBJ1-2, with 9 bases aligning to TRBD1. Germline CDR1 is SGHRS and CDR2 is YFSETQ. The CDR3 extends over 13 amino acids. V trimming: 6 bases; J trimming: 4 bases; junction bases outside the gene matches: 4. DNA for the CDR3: TGCGCCAGCACCGGGACAGGGACCTATGGCTACACCTTC. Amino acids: CASTGTGTYGYTF.

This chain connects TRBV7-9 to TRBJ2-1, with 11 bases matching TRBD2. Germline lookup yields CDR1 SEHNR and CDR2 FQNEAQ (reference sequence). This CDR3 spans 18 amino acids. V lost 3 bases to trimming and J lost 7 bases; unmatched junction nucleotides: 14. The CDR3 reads CASSLGIVTSGVQNEQFF. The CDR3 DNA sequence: TGTGCCAGCAGCTTGGGGATAGTGACTAGCGGGGTTCAAAATGAGCAGTTCTTC.

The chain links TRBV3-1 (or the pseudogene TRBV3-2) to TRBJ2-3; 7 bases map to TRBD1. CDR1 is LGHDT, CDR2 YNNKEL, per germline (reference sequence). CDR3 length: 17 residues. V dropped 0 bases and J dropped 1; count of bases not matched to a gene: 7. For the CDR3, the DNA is TGTGCCAGCAGCCAAGAGGTACAGACAGGGCGCACAGATACGCAGTATTTT. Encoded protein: CASSQEVQTGRTDTQYF.

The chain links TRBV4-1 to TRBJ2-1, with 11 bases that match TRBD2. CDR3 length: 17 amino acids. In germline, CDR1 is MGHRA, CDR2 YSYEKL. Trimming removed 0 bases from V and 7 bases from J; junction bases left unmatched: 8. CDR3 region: CASSQEDGTSGKNEQFF. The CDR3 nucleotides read TGCGCCAGCAGCCAAGAGGATGGGACTAGCGGCAAAAATGAGCAGTTCTTC.

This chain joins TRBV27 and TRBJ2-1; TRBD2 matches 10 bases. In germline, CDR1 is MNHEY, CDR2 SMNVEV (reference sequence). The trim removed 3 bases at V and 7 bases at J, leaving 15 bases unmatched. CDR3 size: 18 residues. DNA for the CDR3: TGTGCCAGCAGTTTTTCTAGCGGGAGTGAGAGACGTAGTAATGAGCAGTTCTTC. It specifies CASSFSSGSERRSNEQFF.

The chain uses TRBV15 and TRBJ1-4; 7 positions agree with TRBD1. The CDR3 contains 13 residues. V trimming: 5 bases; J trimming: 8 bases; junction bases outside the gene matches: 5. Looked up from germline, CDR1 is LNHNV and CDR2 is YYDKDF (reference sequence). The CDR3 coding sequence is TGTGCCACCAGCGACAGGGTTGGAGAAAAACTGTTTTTT. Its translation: CATSDRVGEKLFF.

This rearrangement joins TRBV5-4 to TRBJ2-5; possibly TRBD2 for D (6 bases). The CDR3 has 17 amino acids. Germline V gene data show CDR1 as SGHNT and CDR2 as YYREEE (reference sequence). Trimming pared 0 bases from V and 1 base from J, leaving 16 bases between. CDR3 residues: CASSLGRTGRRQETQYF. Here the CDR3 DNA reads TGTGCCAGCAGCTTGGGGCGTACTGGGAGGCGCCAAGAGACCCAGTACTTC.

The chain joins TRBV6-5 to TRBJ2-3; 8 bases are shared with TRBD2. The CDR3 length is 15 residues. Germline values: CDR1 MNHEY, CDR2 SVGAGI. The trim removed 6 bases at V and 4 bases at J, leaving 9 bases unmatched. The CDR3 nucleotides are TGTGCCAGCAGCCCGTCACGGGGGGGCCCAGATACGCAGTATTTT. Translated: CASSPSRGGPDTQYF.

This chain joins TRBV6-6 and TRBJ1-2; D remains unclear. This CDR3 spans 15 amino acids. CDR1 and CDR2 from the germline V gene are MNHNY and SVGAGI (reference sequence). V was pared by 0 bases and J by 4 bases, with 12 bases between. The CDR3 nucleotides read TGTGCCAGCAGTTACTCGACGGCCGGGGTCTATGGCTACACCTTC. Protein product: CASSYSTAGVYGYTF.

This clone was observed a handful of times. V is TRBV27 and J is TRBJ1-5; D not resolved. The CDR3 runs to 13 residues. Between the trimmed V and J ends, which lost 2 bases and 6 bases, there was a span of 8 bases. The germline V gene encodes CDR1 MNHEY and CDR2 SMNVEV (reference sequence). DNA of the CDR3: TGTGCCAGCAGTTTACTATCGGGTCAGCCCCAGCATTTT. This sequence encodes CASSLLSGQPQHF.

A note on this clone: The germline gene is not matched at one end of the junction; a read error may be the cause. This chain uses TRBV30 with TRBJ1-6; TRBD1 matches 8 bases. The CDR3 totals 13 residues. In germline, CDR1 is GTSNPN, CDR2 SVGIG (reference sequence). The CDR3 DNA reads TGTGCCTGGAGTGTACAAGGAGGGGGACAGGTGGGCTTT. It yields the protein CAWSVQGGGQVGF.

The DNA for the CDR3 is TGTGCCAGCAGCTCTAGACAGGGAATAATGAACACTGAAGCTTTCTTT. Residues: CASSSRQGIMNTEAFF. The rearrangement joins TRBV7-8 to TRBJ1-1; TRBD1 matches at 7 bases. The CDR3 totals 16 residues. V was pared by 4 bases and J by 0 bases, with 8 bases of the junction left unmatched. The germline V gene encodes CDR1 SGHVS and CDR2 FQNEAQ.

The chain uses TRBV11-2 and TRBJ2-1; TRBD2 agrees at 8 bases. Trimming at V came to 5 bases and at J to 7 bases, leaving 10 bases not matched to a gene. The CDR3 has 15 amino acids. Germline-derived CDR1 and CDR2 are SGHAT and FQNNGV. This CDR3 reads CASSVLAEGRNEQFF. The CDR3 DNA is TGTGCCAGCAGCGTACTAGCGGAGGGCAGGAATGAGCAGTTCTTC.

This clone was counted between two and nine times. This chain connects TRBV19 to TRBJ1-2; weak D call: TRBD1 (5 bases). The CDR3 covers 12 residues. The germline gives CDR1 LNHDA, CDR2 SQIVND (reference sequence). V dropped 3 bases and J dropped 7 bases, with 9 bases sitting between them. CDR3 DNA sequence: TGTGCCAGTAGTATCTCAGGGCGTGGCTACACCTTC. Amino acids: CASSISGRGYTF.

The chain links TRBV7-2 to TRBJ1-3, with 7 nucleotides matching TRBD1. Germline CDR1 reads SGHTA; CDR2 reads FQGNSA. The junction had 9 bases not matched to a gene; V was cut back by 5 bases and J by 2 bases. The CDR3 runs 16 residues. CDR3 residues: CASSVGPTGAGNTIYF. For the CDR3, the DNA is TGTGCCAGCAGCGTAGGACCTACAGGGGCTGGAAACACCATATATTTT.

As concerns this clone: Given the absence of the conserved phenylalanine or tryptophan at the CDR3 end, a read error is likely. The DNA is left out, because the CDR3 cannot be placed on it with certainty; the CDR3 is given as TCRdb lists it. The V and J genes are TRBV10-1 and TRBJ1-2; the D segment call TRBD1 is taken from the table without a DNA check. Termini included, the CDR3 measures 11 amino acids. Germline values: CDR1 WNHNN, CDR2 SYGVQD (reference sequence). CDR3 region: CASSDKDREED.

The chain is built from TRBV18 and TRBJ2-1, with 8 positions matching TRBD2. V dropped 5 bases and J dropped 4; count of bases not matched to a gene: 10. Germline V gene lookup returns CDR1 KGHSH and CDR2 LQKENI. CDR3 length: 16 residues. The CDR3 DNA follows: TGTGCCAGCTCAGACACAACTAGCGGAGTGTACAATGAGCAGTTCTTC. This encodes CASSDTTSGVYNEQFF.

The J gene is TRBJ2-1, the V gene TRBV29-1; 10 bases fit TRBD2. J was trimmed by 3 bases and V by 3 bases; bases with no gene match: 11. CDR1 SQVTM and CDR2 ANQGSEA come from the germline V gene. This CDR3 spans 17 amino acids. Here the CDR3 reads CSVEGTKREGLYNEQFF. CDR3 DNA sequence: TGCAGCGTTGAGGGGACTAAGCGGGAGGGCCTCTACAATGAGCAGTTCTTC.

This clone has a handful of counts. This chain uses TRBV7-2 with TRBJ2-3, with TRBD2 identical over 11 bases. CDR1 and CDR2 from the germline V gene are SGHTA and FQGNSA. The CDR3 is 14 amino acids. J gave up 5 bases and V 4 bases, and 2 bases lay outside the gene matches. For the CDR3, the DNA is TGTGCCAGCAGCTCGGGGACTAGCGGAGATACGCAGTATTTT. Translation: CASSSGTSGDTQYF.

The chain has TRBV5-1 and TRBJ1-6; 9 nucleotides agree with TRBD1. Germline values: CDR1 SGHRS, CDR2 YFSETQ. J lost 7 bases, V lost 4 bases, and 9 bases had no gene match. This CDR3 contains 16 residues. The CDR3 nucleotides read TGCGCCAGCAGCCTACTAGGACAGGGGACCAATTCACCCCTCCACTTT. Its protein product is CASSLLGQGTNSPLHF.